These T cell receptor beta chains were read from a single sample in a study of identical twins. TCRdb used MiXCR to reprocess the 5' RACE reads, holding one entry per CDR3 protein. The profile shows approximately 1.8 million distinct CDR3 sequences, 25% to 35% of them singletons. The sample taken for sequencing was cord blood. Receptors originate from a newborn girl in good health. CDR3s include the opening cysteine and the closing phenylalanine or tryptophan. Each record gives: V gene, J gene, clone size, D gene, CDR3 length, CDR3 protein, CDR3 DNA. A D gene is named only where the DNA matches it firmly. Clone size, where shown, is once, few, many, or a class for clones that have expanded.

>TRBV5-1|TRBJ1-4|.|TRBD1|14
CASSSDRTNEKLFF
TGCGCCAGCAGCTCGGACAGGACTAATGAAAAACTGTTTTTT
>TRBV6-1|TRBJ2-7|.|TRBD1|14
CASLTGTGYYEQYF
TGTGCCAGTCTAACCGGGACAGGGTATTACGAGCAGTACTTC
>TRBV4-2|TRBJ2-3|.|.|15
CASSQRDATTDTQYF
TGTGCCAGCAGCCAAAGGGACGCCACCACAGATACGCAGTATTTT
>TRBV3-1|TRBJ1-4|.|.|16
CASSLYHRATNEKLFF
TGTGCCAGCAGCCTTTATCATAGGGCAACTAATGAAAAACTGTTTTTT
>TRBV6-5|TRBJ1-5|few|.|12
CASSSGSLPQHF
TGTGCCAGCAGTTCGGGGTCTCTCCCCCAGCATTTT
>TRBV20-1|TRBJ2-7|few|.|14
CSATLGTPNGEQYF
TGCAGTGCTACCCTCGGGACTCCCAATGGTGAGCAGTACTTC
>TRBV2|TRBJ2-7|.|.|14
CASSVRVQTYEQYF
TGTGCCAGCAGTGTACGTGTCCAAACATACGAGCAGTACTTC
>TRBV12-3/TRBV12-4|TRBJ2-1|.|.|12
CASSLRGVEQFF
TGTGCCAGCAGTTTAAGGGGGGTTGAGCAGTTCTTC
>TRBV12-3/TRBV12-4|TRBJ2-3|.|TRBD2|14
CASRVGGRADTQYF
TGTGCCAGCAGGGTCGGCGGGAGGGCAGATACGCAGTATTTT
>TRBV12-3/TRBV12-4|TRBJ1-2|few|.|14
CASSPQGGLYGYTF
TGTGCCAGCAGTCCCCAAGGGGGATTGTATGGCTACACCTTC
>TRBV5-6|TRBJ2-1|.|TRBD2|15
CASSLGLAGQNEQFF
TGTGCCAGCAGCTTGGGGCTAGCGGGCCAGAATGAGCAGTTCTTC
>TRBV20-1|TRBJ2-7|many|.|13
CSVTTMGTYEQYF
TGCAGTGTCACCACCATGGGGACCTACGAGCAGTACTTC
>TRBV29-1|TRBJ2-1|many|TRBD2|15
CSVGREGLSYNEQFF
TGCAGCGTGGGGCGGGAGGGCCTCTCCTACAATGAGCAGTTCTTC
>TRBV7-7|TRBJ2-2|.|.|15
CASSLGQMNTGELFF
TGTGCTAGCAGCTTAGGGCAGATGAACACCGGGGAGCTGTTTTTT
>TRBV20-1|TRBJ2-1|few|TRBD2|18
CSASSGGTSGRWINEQFF
TGCAGTGCTAGTTCCGGCGGGACTAGCGGGAGATGGATAAATGAGCAGTTCTTC
>TRBV3-1|TRBJ1-2|.|TRBD1|16
CASSQTGQLANYGYTF
TGTGCCAGCAGCCAGACGGGACAGTTAGCTAACTATGGCTACACCTTC
>TRBV2|TRBJ2-1|.|.|15
CASSPDWTSYNEQFF
TGTGCCAGCAGTCCCGACTGGACCTCCTACAATGAGCAGTTCTTC
>TRBV11-1|TRBJ2-1|many|TRBD2|15
CASSSRLAAYNEQFF
TGTGCCAGCAGCTCGAGACTAGCGGCGTACAATGAGCAGTTCTTC
>TRBV28|TRBJ2-7|few|TRBD2|15
CASSLWGLPSYEQYF
TGTGCCAGCAGTTTATGGGGACTACCCTCCTACGAGCAGTACTTC
>TRBV19|TRBJ2-2|.|.|15
CASRTKRRNTGELFF
TGTGCCAGTAGGACAAAGCGCAGAAACACCGGGGAGCTGTTTTTT
>TRBV20-1|TRBJ1-5|few|TRBD1|18
CSAVPGTAKKVSNQPQHF
TGCAGTGCCGTACCCGGGACAGCTAAAAAAGTGAGCAATCAGCCCCAGCATTTT
>TRBV5-1|TRBJ2-5|.|.|14
CASQWGPRGETQYF
TGCGCCAGCCAGTGGGGACCGCGAGGGGAGACCCAGTACTTC